The clone carrying this T cell receptor (beta chain) came up many times. Its antigen is not known. Out of approximately 9.9 ml of fresh peripheral blood came the PBMCs. The record originates from a study of T cells in Graves' hyperthyroidism and ophthalmopathy. Whole-study results and caveats: Onset of ophthalmopathy came a median roughly 6 months after the model predicted it.

Authors of the study amplified TCR beta CDR3 regions from RNA transcripts. A first-round RT-PCR of the TCR CDR3 used the HTBI primer set. In TCRdb, the multiplex PCR reads were re-called with MiXCR into one record per CDR3 protein. The table lists 90,000 to 120,000 distinct CDR3 sequences, about a sixth of them singletons. The sample comprised blood. This receptor was taken from a woman aged 50 to 60 with Graves' hyperthyroidism.

In nucleotides, the CDR3 is TGCAGCGAGCGGACAACCTACAATGAGCAGTTCTTC. As protein: CSERTTYNEQFF. The V call is TRBV29-1, the J call TRBJ2-1; D is perhaps TRBD1 or TRBD2 (5 bases each). Trimming took 7 bases from V and 2 from J, leaving 9 bases between them. Germline lookup yields CDR1 SQVTM and CDR2 ANQGSEA. The CDR3 runs to 12 residues.